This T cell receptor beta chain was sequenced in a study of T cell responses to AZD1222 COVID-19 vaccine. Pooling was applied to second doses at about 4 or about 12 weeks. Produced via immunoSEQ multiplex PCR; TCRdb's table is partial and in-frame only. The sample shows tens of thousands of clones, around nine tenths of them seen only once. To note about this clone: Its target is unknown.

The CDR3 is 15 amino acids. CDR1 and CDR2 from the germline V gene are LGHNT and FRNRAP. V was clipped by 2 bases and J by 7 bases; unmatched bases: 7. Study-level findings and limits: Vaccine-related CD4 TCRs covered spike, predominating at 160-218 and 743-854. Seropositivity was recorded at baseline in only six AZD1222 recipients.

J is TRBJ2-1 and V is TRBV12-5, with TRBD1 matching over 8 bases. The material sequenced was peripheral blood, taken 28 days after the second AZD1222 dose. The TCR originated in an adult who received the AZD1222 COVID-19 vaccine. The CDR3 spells CASGLTRGLGNEQFF. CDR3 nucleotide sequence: TGTGCTAGTGGTTTGACCAGGGGGCTAGGGAATGAGCAGTTCTTC.